The 19 T cell receptor beta chains below were found in one sample sequenced in a study of CD8 T cells in Susac syndrome. An input of about 0.5 to 1 ug of RNA was subjected to reverse transcription using random hexamers. TCRdb used MiXCR to reprocess the immunoSEQ multiplex PCR reads, holding one entry per CDR3 protein. Here the sample spans about 190,000 distinct CDR3 sequences, approximately 93% being singletons. The sequencing input was CD4+ T cells from PBMCs. The source of these receptors is a human donor in good health.

This chain links TRBV7-2 with TRBJ1-2, with D unclear. V lost 5 bases, J lost 6 bases, and 19 bases lay in between. CDR1 is SGHTA, CDR2 FQGNSA, per germline. This CDR3 spans 15 amino acids. The DNA of the CDR3 is TGTGCCAGCAGCCCCGGGAGTCGGACTTACCATGGCTACACCTTC. It is translated as CASSPGSRTYHGYTF.

This chain connects TRBV5-1 to TRBJ2-1; 10 positions match TRBD1. In germline, CDR1 is SGHRS, CDR2 YFSETQ. Trimming at V came to 0 bases and at J to 9 bases, leaving 6 bases not matched to a gene. The CDR3 totals 15 residues. DNA for the CDR3: TGCGCCAGCAGCTTGGCCGGGACAGGGGATCCTGAGCAGTTCTTC. This encodes CASSLAGTGDPEQFF. Variable domain in full (rest from reference TRBV5-1 and TRBJ2-1): KAGVTQTPRYLIKTRGQQVTLSCSPISGHRSVSWYQQTPGQGLQFLFEYFSETQRNKGNFPGRFSGRQFSNSRSEMNVSTLELGDSALYLCASSLAGTGDPEQFFGPGTRLTVL.

The chain carries TRBV2 and TRBJ1-5, with a possible D match to TRBD1 (6 bases). V dropped 5 bases and J dropped 3 bases, with 14 bases sitting between them. CDR3 size: 15 residues. The germline V gene encodes CDR1 SNHLY and CDR2 FYNNEI. The CDR3 sequence: CASSRDTIFNQPQHF. CDR3 DNA sequence: TGTGCCAGCAGTCGGGACACTATTTTCAATCAGCCCCAGCATTTT.

The gene calls are TRBV6-5 and TRBJ1-1; D is unclear. The V gene's germline CDR1 is MNHEY and CDR2 SVGAGI. V dropped 2 bases and J dropped 3 bases, with 19 bases sitting between them. The CDR3 sequence is 17 residues long. CDR3 nucleotide sequence: TGTGCCAGCAGTTACGGGTACCTCCCACCAAGGGACACTGAAGCTTTCTTT. Amino acid sequence: CASSYGYLPPRDTEAFF.

V and J are TRBV7-8 and TRBJ1-6; 7 nucleotides match TRBD1. Trimming at V came to 0 bases and at J to 8 bases, leaving 4 bases not matched to a gene. The CDR3 length is 15 residues. Germline V gene sequence: CDR1 SGHVS, CDR2 FQNEAQ. Here the CDR3 reads CASSLAQGDDSPLHF. The CDR3 DNA is TGTGCCAGCAGCTTAGCGCAGGGGGACGATTCACCCCTCCACTTT.

The chain carries TRBV7-8 and TRBJ1-2; 8 bases agree with TRBD1. Germline trimming cut 5 bases from V and 2 bases from J; bases unmatched to any gene: 7. This CDR3 comprises 15 residues. The germline gives CDR1 SGHVS, CDR2 FQNEAQ. The CDR3 reads CASSITRGLNYGYTF. The DNA for the CDR3 is TGTGCCAGCAGCATCACCAGGGGGCTGAACTATGGCTACACCTTC.

J is TRBJ2-7 and V is TRBV20-1; 8 bases fit TRBD2. This CDR3 spans 14 amino acids. Germline V gives CDR1 DFQATT, CDR2 SNEGSKA (reference sequence). With V trimmed by 3 bases and J by 2 bases, 6 bases remained unmatched. The CDR3 loop is CSARRAGGPYEQYF. CDR3 DNA sequence: TGCAGTGCTAGGAGGGCGGGGGGCCCCTACGAGCAGTACTTC.

V is TRBV29-1 and J is TRBJ1-2; 10 bases align to TRBD1. Trimming took 2 bases from V and 7 from J; bases not matched to a gene: 10. Germline lookup yields CDR1 SQVTM and CDR2 ANQGSEA. The CDR3 extends over 15 amino acids. The CDR3 DNA sequence: TGCAGCGTTGAACAGGGACAGGGGTTGAATTCTGGCTACACCTTC. Its protein product is CSVEQGQGLNSGYTF.

The V and J genes are TRBV5-8 and TRBJ1-5, with 10 bases fitting TRBD1. The CDR3 has 15 amino acids. J gave up 6 bases and V 2 bases, and 5 bases lay outside the gene matches. The germline V gene has CDR1 SGHTS and CDR2 YDEGEE. The CDR3 nucleotides read TGTGCCAGCAGCTTCGGACAGGGGGAAAGTCAGCCCCAGCATTTT. It yields the protein CASSFGQGESQPQHF. The full variable domain, its missing parts supplied by reference TRBV5-8 and TRBJ1-5, is EAGVTQSPTHLIKTRGQQATLRCSPISGHTSVYWYQQALGLGLQFLLWYDEGEERNRGNFPPRFSGRQFPNYSSELNVNALELEDSALYLCASSFGQGESQPQHFGDGTRLSIL.

The CDR3 is CASTDGGRGDQPQHF. The CDR3 bases are TGTGCCAGCACCGATGGAGGTAGGGGGGATCAGCCCCAGCATTTT. V gene TRBV28 combines with J gene TRBJ1-5; D may be TRBD1 (6 bases). The CDR3 is 15 amino acids. Germline V gives CDR1 MDHEN, CDR2 SYDVKM. V lost 7 bases to trimming and J lost 5 bases, with 18 bases between them. Full variable domain (remainder filled in from reference TRBV28 and TRBJ1-5): DVKVTQSSRYLVKRTGEKVFLECVQDMDHENMFWYRQDPGLGLRLIYFSYDVKMKEKGDIPEGYSVSREKKERFSLILESASTNQTSMYLCASTDGGRGDQPQHFGDGTRLSIL.

The V and J genes are TRBV5-6 and TRBJ2-5, with 8 bases identical to TRBD2. Germline lookup yields CDR1 SGHDT and CDR2 YYEEEE. Germline trimming cut 0 bases from V and 6 bases from J; bases unmatched to any gene: 7. This CDR3 spans 15 amino acids. The CDR3 nucleotides are TGTGCCAGCAGCTTGGCGGGACTAGTGCGGAAGACCCAGTACTTC. It translates to CASSLAGLVRKTQYF. The full variable domain, with the rest looked up from reference TRBV5-6 and TRBJ2-5, is DAGVTQSPTHLIKTRGQQVTLRCSPKSGHDTVSWYQQALGQGPQFIFQYYEEEERQRGNFPDRFSGHQFPNYSSELNVNALLLGDSALYLCASSLAGLVRKTQYFGPGTRLLVL.

This clonotype was counted a single time. J is TRBJ2-3 and V is TRBV3-1; possible D gene TRBD2, 5 bases. V was pared by 3 bases and J by 5 bases, with 12 bases between. The CDR3 is 14 residues long. CDR1 is LGHDT and CDR2 is YNNKEL in the germline V gene (reference sequence). The CDR3 protein is CASSQYSRGDTQYF. CDR3 nucleotide sequence: TGTGCCAGCAGCCAGTACAGCCGGGGAGATACGCAGTATTTT.

V is TRBV5-1 and J is TRBJ1-2; no definite D call. The CDR3 extends over 13 amino acids. The ends were cut back, 2 bases at V and 4 bases at J, with 9 bases in the middle. In germline, CDR1 is SGHRS, CDR2 YFSETQ. The CDR3 sequence is CASSFGPSYGYTF. DNA of the CDR3: TGCGCCAGCAGCTTTGGACCCTCCTATGGCTACACCTTC.

In its sample, this clonotype was seen once. The chain couples TRBV24-1 to TRBJ2-3; D is unresolved. With 3 bases removed from V and 1 base from J, the gap between germline ends came to 7 bases. Germline V gives CDR1 KGHDR, CDR2 SFDVKD. The CDR3 loop spans 14 amino acids. The CDR3 DNA follows: TGTGCCACCAGTGATGGCGGAGGCACAGATACGCAGTATTTT. This sequence encodes CATSDGGGTDTQYF.

The rearrangement joins TRBV9 to TRBJ2-3, with a possible D match to TRBD1 (6 bases). CDR1 and CDR2 from the germline V gene are SGDLS and YYNGEE. The ends were cut back, 4 bases at V and 1 base at J, with 10 bases in the middle. This CDR3 is built from 14 residues. The CDR3 protein is CASSSRTGTDTQYF. CDR3 DNA sequence: TGTGCCAGCAGCTCTCGGACAGGCACAGATACGCAGTATTTT.

This clonotype has a single count. The V call is TRBV7-2, the J call TRBJ1-4; D may be TRBD1 (5 bases). Trimming took 6 bases from V and 0 from J, leaving 8 bases between them. This CDR3 spans 14 amino acids. Per the germline V gene, CDR1 is SGHTA and CDR2 is FQGNSA. The CDR3 sequence: CASSRQPTNEKLFF. CDR3 DNA sequence: TGTGCCAGCAGTCGACAGCCAACTAATGAAAAACTGTTTTTT.

V gene TRBV3-1 combines with J gene TRBJ2-2; perhaps TRBD1 as D (5 bases). This CDR3 spans 18 amino acids. Germline V lookup: CDR1 LGHDT, CDR2 YNNKEL (reference sequence). Trimming took off 3 bases at V and 0 bases at J, with 17 bases between the two ends. DNA of the CDR3: TGTGCCAGCAGCCAGGCTAAAACAGGTTACGCGAACACCGGGGAGCTGTTTTTT. This sequence encodes CASSQAKTGYANTGELFF.

This chain uses TRBV19 with TRBJ1-6; D remains unclear. V was pared by 5 bases and J by 10 bases, with 18 bases between. Looked up from germline, CDR1 is LNHDA and CDR2 is SQIVND (reference sequence). This CDR3 has 15 amino acids. The CDR3 loop reads CASSARPVEGSPLHF. In DNA form, the CDR3 reads TGTGCCAGTAGTGCACGTCCGGTCGAAGGATCACCCCTCCACTTT.

V usage is TRBV5-1 and J usage is TRBJ1-4; no firm D call. The ends were cut back, 6 bases at V and 6 bases at J, with 9 bases in the middle. In germline, CDR1 is SGHRS, CDR2 YFSETQ. This CDR3 is built from 12 residues. The CDR3 DNA is TGCGCCAGCACCGGAGATTATGAAAAACTGTTTTTT. Residues: CASTGDYEKLFF.